The following is a TCR beta chain sequence with its context. The antigen is not known. V was clipped by 6 bases and J by 4 bases, with 10 bases between them. This CDR3 has 13 residues. Germline CDR1 and CDR2: MDHEN and SYDVKM. Sequencing targeted expressed TCRB transcripts, as all isolated RNA had been reverse transcribed. The assay was immunoSEQ multiplex PCR, and TCRdb's table has in-frame clones only and misses some. The table shows around 290,000 clones, with 7.5% to 9.5% occurring only once. The data stem from a study of beta chain features in type 1 diabetes. Whole-study context: The patient and healthy donor groups were comparable for age, gender and cell yields.

Study conclusions and caveats: Sampled from patients, naive, central memory and Treg TCRB repertoires appeared more similar than those sampled from healthy donors. VDJ junctions in type 1 diabetes patients carried more deletions and fewer insertions. Within each of all four CD4+ subsets, Type 1 diabetes patients had TCRB CDR3s that were moderately but significantly shorter.

What was sequenced was central memory CD4+ T cells from blood. The V gene is TRBV28, the J gene TRBJ2-1, with D perhaps matching TRBD1 (5 bases). The sequence derives from a young woman in good health. CDR3: CASSRSGYNEQFF. The CDR3 DNA follows: TGTGCCAGCAGCCGGTCAGGGTACAATGAGCAGTTCTTC. The full variable domain, rest sourced from reference TRBV28 and TRBJ2-1, is DVKVTQSSRYLVKRTGEKVFLECVQDMDHENMFWYRQDPGLGLRLIYFSYDVKMKEKGDIPEGYSVSREKKERFSLILESASTNQTSMYLCASSRSGYNEQFFGPGTRLTVL.